The 27 T cell receptor beta chains listed next were all sequenced from one sample in a study of CXCR3-negative and CXCR3-positive naive CD8 T cells. The study's findings and limits: Against CXCR3-negative naive cells, CXCR3-positive naive cells showed more hydrophobic TRB CDR3s.

The authors prepared UMI-labeled TRB cDNA libraries by 5' RACE. TCRdb reworked the 5' RACE reads into one entry per CDR3 protein, no DNA. There are approximately 100,000 distinct CDR3 sequences in the sample, with roughly 0.38% held by the top ten. No cognate antigen is known for these TCRs. The sample consisted of naive CXCR3+ CD8+ T cells from blood. As to subset: CD45RO-CCR7+CD27+CD95- naive CD8+ T cells expressing CXCR3 (TNR3+). These receptors all come from a human donor in good health. Some clones in this sample may be carry-over from other donors' samples.

V usage is TRBV7-6 and J usage is TRBJ2-5; TCRdb reports TRBD2, a call that lacks DNA to check it against. Germline CDR1 SGHVS, CDR2 FNYEAQ. The CDR3 contains 12 residues. The chain's CDR3 is CASSSGLAGVEF.

The chain carries TRBV7-9 and TRBJ1-3. The CDR3 covers 14 residues. CDR1 and CDR2 from the germline V gene are SEHNR and FQNEAQ (reference sequence). CDR3 region: CASEMTTSGNTIYF. Looking up the rest from reference TRBV7-9 and TRBJ1-3 gives the full variable domain: DTGVSQNPRHKITKRGQNVTFRCDPISEHNRLYWYRQTLGQGPEFLTYFQNEAQLEKSRLLSDRFSAERPKGSFSTLEIQRTEQGDSAMYLCASEMTTSGNTIYFGEGSWLTVV.

V usage is TRBV4-3 and J usage is TRBJ2-3; the D gene TCRdb calls, TRBD1, cannot be checked with no DNA. The CDR3 is 15 amino acids. CDR1 is LGHNA and CDR2 is YSLEER in the germline V gene. The CDR3 here is CASSQDWDSTDTQYF.

This CDR3 reads CASSTTPHGYGYTF. The chain carries TRBV18 and TRBJ1-2. The CDR3 spans 14 residues. Looked up from germline, CDR1 is KGHSH and CDR2 is LQKENI.

V is TRBV21-1 and J is TRBJ2-7; TCRdb's D call, TRBD1, is unchecked because there is no DNA. TRBV21-1 is a documented pseudogene. CDR3 length equals 15 residues. This CDR3 is CAGSLWAPATDEQYF.

The CDR3 protein is CARSRGHSLTDTQYF. V gene TRBV30 combines with J gene TRBJ2-3; the D call of TRBD1 rests on TCRdb alone, since no DNA is present to check it. The CDR3 runs 15 residues. Germline V gives CDR1 GTSNPN, CDR2 SVGIG (reference sequence). Full variable domain (rest looked up from reference TRBV30 and TRBJ2-3): SQTIHQWPATLVQPVGSPLSLECTVEGTSNPNLYWYRQAAGRGLQLLFYSVGIGQISSEVPQNLSASRPQDRQFILSSKKLLLSDSGFYLCARSRGHSLTDTQYFGPGTRLTVL.

This chain uses TRBV5-1 with TRBJ1-2; the TRBD1 assignment by TCRdb is unverifiable without DNA. This CDR3 has 14 amino acids. Germline lookup yields CDR1 SGHRS and CDR2 YFSETQ. CDR3 amino acids: CASSPGHPIYGYTF.

V gene TRBV4-1 combines with J gene TRBJ2-7; no DNA is available, so the TRBD2 call from TCRdb remains unchecked. The CDR3 spans 14 residues. Germline loops: CDR1 MGHRA, CDR2 YSYEKL. CDR3 region: CASSYPGLATEQYF.

This chain joins TRBV11-3 and TRBJ2-6; the TCRdb D gene call, TRBD2, has no DNA to confirm it. The CDR3 contains 17 residues. CDR1 is SGHNT and CDR2 is YENEEA in the germline V gene. The CDR3 region is CASIPVAGPSGANVLTF.

This chain connects TRBV29-1 to TRBJ2-1; there is no DNA to check the TCRdb D call of TRBD1. Germline V lookup: CDR1 SQVTM, CDR2 ANQGSEA. The CDR3 covers 15 residues. The CDR3 reads CSVETGTSSYNEQFF.

This chain links TRBV4-2 with TRBJ1-6; TCRdb names TRBD1, which stays unverified in the absence of DNA. The germline V gene has CDR1 LGHNA and CDR2 YNFKEQ. The CDR3 length is 17 residues. CDR3 region: CASSQGDISSCNSPLHF.

V usage is TRBV5-1 and J usage is TRBJ2-7. The CDR3 length is 13 residues. CDR1 is SGHRS and CDR2 is YFSETQ in the germline V gene. The CDR3 sequence: CASSEGPPDEQYF.

This chain uses TRBV6-4 with TRBJ2-3. The CDR3 covers 14 residues. Looked up from germline, CDR1 is MRHNA and CDR2 is SNTAGT. The CDR3 is CASSDYGGADTQYF.

This chain joins TRBV12-3 or TRBV12-4 and TRBJ2-3. CDR3 length: 14 amino acids. This CDR3 reads CATSLGSFTDTQYF.

The chain joins TRBV12-3 or TRBV12-4 to TRBJ2-7. CDR3 length equals 11 residues. CDR3 region: CASSFHYEQYF.

The chain uses TRBV5-6 and TRBJ1-2; no DNA is available, so the TRBD1 call from TCRdb remains unchecked. This CDR3 is built from 16 residues. CDR1 SGHDT and CDR2 YYEEEE come from the germline V gene. The CDR3 protein is CASSASGQVGVDGYTF.

The chain couples TRBV6-2 or TRBV6-3 to TRBJ1-2; the D call of TRBD1 rests on TCRdb alone, since no DNA is present to check it. Looked up from germline, CDR1 is MNHEY and CDR2 is SVGEGT. The CDR3 loop spans 16 amino acids. CDR3 in amino acids: CASRSYDDQGAWGYTF.

The genes are TRBV7-8 and TRBJ1-3; TCRdb's assignment of TRBD1 cannot be checked, as there is no DNA. The germline gives CDR1 SGHVS, CDR2 FQNEAQ. This CDR3 is built from 14 residues. The chain's CDR3 is CASTDRGLENTIYF.

The V and J genes are TRBV10-3 and TRBJ1-1; TCRdb proposes TRBD1, but this gene call is untestable without DNA. Germline V gene lookup returns CDR1 ENHRY and CDR2 SYGVKD. This CDR3 has 14 amino acids. The CDR3 loop is CAISDRDVNTEAFF.

V and J are TRBV4-3 and TRBJ2-3; the D call from TCRdb, TRBD1, cannot be confirmed without DNA. CDR1 and CDR2 (germline): LGHNA, YSLEER. This CDR3 is built from 13 residues. CDR3: CASSQVPGDTQYF.

The rearrangement links TRBV4-1 to TRBJ2-2; as DNA is missing, the TRBD2 call by TCRdb cannot be tested. Germline V gives CDR1 MGHRA, CDR2 YSYEKL. The CDR3 has 15 amino acids. CDR3: CASSQSGRVAGELFF.

The V call is TRBV2, the J call TRBJ2-7. The CDR3 runs to 12 residues. Germline CDR1 SNHLY, CDR2 FYNNEI. CDR3 amino acids: CASSEYIYEQYF.

The chain has TRBV12-3 or TRBV12-4 and TRBJ2-1; TCRdb calls TRBD2, which cannot be checked without DNA. This CDR3 has 16 residues. This CDR3 reads CASSSQREGPYNEQFF.

V is TRBV19 and J is TRBJ1-2. Per the germline V gene, CDR1 is LNHDA and CDR2 is SQIVND (reference sequence). CDR3 length: 15 residues. The CDR3 reads CASIIALTPEGGYTF.

V and J are TRBV7-9 and TRBJ2-7; as DNA is missing, the TRBD1 call by TCRdb cannot be tested. The CDR3 consists of 13 residues. Germline values: CDR1 SEHNR, CDR2 FQNEAQ (reference sequence). The CDR3 sequence is CASSLQGDYEQYF. The entire variable domain, with the rest obtained from reference TRBV7-9 and TRBJ2-7, is as follows: DTGVSQNPRHKITKRGQNVTFRCDPISEHNRLYWYRQTLGQGPEFLTYFQNEAQLEKSRLLSDRFSAERPKGSFSTLEIQRTEQGDSAMYLCASSLQGDYEQYFGPGTRLTVT.

The V gene is TRBV4-1, the J gene TRBJ2-1; TCRdb calls TRBD1, which cannot be checked without DNA. CDR3 size: 16 residues. CDR1 and CDR2 from the germline V gene are MGHRA and YSYEKL. CDR3 sequence reads: CASSPGGAGDWDEQFF.

The chain joins TRBV4-3 to TRBJ2-7; TCRdb proposes TRBD2, but this gene call is untestable without DNA. Germline V CDR1 and CDR2: LGHNA, YSLEER. CDR3 length equals 15 residues. CDR3 in amino acids: CASSQDGSLAYEQYF.